A single T cell receptor beta chain is shown here with its context. Its specificity is not known. The data were taken from a study of post-analysis software for immune sequencing data. Across the study: There were relapsing-remitting, secondary progressive and progressive-relapsing multiple sclerosis among the disease courses included. Study-level findings and limits: Analysis by F measure revealed that same-batch samples clustered strongly together. Among multiple sclerosis patients, normalized Chao1 diversity was significantly below that of controls.

TCR beta cDNA libraries included unique molecular identifiers. Input populations of 1 to 10 million T cells gave rise to around 480,000 cDNA molecules. TCRdb re-derived calls from the PCR reads in MiXCR, one entry per CDR3 protein. The table has roughly 600,000 distinct CDR3 sequences, about 40% seen once; the top ten hold over 1.5%. The sequence derives from a girl aged 5-17 years with multiple sclerosis. The sequencing sample was made of blood.

The CDR3 here is CASDQGGTQYF. CDR3 sequence (DNA): TGTGCCAGCGATCAAGGGGGGACGCAGTATTTT. The chain employs TRBV12-3 or TRBV12-4 and TRBJ2-3; the D gene could be TRBD1 or TRBD2 (6 bases each). The length of the CDR3 is 11 residues. V lost 8 bases, J lost 9 bases, and 12 bases lay in between.